The clone carrying this TCR beta chain was detected only a few times. The antigen is undetermined. The germline V gene encodes CDR1 SGHNT and CDR2 YYREEE (reference sequence). Germline trimming cut 2 bases from V and 0 bases from J; bases unmatched to any gene: 2. The CDR3 runs to 14 residues. The method was immunoSEQ multiplex PCR; TCRdb's version includes in-frame clones alone and lacks a portion of them. Among approximately 150,000 clones listed, around nine tenths were seen once. The sample originates from a study of cytomegalovirus exposure and HLA in healthy donors. Whole-study findings and limits: In the 95 to 150 validation repertoires, under 95% of cluster scores exceeded 0, per a later analysis. Cytomegalovirus association was listed for around 170 TCR beta chains. There were three CMV-associated chains whose specificity for CMV antigens was confirmed in vitro.

Material for sequencing was PBMCs. This clonotype was sampled from a woman in her twenties or thirties in good health and CMV-seronegative. The chain employs TRBV5-4 and TRBJ2-7, with TRBD1 matching 7 bases. CDR3 sequence (DNA): TGTGCCAGCAGCTTACGGGACAGCTCCTACGAGCAGTACTTC. Amino acids: CASSLRDSSYEQYF.